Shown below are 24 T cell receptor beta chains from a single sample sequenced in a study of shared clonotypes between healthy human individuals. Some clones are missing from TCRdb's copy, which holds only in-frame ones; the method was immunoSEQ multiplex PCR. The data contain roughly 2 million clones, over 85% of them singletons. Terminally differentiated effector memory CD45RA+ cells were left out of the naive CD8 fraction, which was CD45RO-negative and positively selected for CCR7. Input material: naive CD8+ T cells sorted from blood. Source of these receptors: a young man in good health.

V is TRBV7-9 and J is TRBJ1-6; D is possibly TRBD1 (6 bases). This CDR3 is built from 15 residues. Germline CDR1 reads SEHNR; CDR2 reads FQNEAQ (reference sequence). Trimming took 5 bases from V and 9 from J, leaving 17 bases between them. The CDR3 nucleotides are TGTGCCAGCAGCACCACGACAGGATCACGTTCACCCCTCCACTTT. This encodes CASSTTTGSRSPLHF.

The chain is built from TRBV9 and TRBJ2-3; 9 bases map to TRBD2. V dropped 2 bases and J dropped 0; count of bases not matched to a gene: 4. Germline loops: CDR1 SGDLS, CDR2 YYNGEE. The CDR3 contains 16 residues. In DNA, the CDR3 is TGTGCCAGCAGCGTCGGACTAGCGTTAAGCACAGATACGCAGTATTTT. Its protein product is CASSVGLALSTDTQYF. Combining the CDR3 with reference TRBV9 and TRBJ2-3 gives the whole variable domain DSGVTQTPKHLITATGQRVTLRCSPRSGDLSVYWYQQSLDQGLQFLIQYYNGEERAKGNILERFSAQQFPDLHSELNLSSLELGDSALYFCASSVGLALSTDTQYFGPGTRLTVL.

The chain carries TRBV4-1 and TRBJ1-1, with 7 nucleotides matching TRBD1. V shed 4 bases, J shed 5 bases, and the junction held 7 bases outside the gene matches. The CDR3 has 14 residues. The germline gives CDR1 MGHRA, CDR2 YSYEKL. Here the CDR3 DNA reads TGCGCCAGCAGCCGCGGACAGGCATCTACTGAAGCTTTCTTT. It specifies CASSRGQASTEAFF.

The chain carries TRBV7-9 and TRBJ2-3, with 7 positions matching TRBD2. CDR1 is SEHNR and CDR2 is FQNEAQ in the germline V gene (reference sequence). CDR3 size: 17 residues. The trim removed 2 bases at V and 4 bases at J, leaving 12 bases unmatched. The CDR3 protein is CASSLTPVGGPADTQYF. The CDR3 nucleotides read TGTGCCAGCAGCTTAACCCCTGTGGGAGGGCCAGCAGATACGCAGTATTTT. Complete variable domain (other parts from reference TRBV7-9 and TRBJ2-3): DTGVSQNPRHKITKRGQNVTFRCDPISEHNRLYWYRQTLGQGPEFLTYFQNEAQLEKSRLLSDRFSAERPKGSFSTLEIQRTEQGDSAMYLCASSLTPVGGPADTQYFGPGTRLTVL.

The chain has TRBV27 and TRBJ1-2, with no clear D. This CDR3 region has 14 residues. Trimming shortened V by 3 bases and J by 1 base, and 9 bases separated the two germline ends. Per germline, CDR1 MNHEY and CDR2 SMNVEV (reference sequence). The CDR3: CASSFLGSNYGYTF. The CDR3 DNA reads TGTGCCAGCAGTTTTTTGGGCAGTAACTATGGCTACACCTTC.

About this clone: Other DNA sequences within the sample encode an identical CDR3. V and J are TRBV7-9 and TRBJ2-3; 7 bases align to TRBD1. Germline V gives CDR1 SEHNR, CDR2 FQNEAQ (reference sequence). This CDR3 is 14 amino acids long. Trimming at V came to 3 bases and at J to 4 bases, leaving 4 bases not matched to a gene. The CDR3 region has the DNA TGTGCCAGCAGCTTGCGACAGGGACCAGATACGCAGTATTTT. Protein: CASSLRQGPDTQYF.

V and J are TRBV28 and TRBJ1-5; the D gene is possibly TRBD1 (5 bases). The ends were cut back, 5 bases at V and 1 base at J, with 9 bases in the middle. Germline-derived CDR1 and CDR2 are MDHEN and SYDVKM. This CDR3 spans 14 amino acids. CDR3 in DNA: TGTGCCAGCAGTGGGACGTCCAGCAATCAGCCCCAGCATTTT. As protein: CASSGTSSNQPQHF.

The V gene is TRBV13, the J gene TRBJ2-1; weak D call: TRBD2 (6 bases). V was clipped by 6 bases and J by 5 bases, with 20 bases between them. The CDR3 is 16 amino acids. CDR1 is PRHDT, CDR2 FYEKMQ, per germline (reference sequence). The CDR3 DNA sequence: TGTGCCAGCAGTCTTAGGGGAGGAGTAGACGACAATGAGCAGTTCTTC. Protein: CASSLRGGVDDNEQFF.

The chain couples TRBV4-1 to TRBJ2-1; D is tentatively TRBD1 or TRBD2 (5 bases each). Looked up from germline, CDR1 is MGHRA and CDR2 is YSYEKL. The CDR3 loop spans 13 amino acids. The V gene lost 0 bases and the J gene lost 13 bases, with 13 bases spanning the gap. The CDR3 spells CASSQDGGVDQFF. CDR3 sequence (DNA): TGCGCCAGCAGCCAAGATGGGGGAGTCGACCAGTTCTTC.

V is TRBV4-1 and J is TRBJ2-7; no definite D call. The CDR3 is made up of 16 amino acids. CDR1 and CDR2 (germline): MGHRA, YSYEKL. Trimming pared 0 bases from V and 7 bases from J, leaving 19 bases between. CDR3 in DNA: TGCGCCAGCAGCCAAGATCACCGAACGGCCATCCGTGAGCAGTACTTC. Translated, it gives CASSQDHRTAIREQYF.

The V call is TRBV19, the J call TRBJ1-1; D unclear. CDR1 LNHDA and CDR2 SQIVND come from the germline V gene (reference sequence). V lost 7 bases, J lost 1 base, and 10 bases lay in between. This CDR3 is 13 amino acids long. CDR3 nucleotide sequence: TGTGCCAGTAATACGGTCCCGAACACTGAAGCTTTCTTT. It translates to CASNTVPNTEAFF.

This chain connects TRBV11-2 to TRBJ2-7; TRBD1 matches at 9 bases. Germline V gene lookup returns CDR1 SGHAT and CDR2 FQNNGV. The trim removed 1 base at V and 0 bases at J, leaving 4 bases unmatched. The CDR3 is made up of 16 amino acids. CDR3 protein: CASSLGTGVLSYEQYF. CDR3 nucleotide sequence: TGTGCCAGCAGCTTAGGGACAGGGGTTCTCTCCTACGAGCAGTACTTC.

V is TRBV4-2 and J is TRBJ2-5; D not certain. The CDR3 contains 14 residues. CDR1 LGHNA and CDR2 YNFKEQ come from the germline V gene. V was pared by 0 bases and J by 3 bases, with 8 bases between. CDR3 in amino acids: CASSQDGQEETQYF. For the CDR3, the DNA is TGTGCCAGCAGCCAAGATGGGCAGGAAGAGACCCAGTACTTC.

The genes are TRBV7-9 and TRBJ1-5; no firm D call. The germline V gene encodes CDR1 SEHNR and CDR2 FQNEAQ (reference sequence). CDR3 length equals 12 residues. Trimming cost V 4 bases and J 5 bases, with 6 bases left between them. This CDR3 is CASSSSYQPQHF. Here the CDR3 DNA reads TGTGCCAGCAGCTCGAGCTATCAGCCCCAGCATTTT.

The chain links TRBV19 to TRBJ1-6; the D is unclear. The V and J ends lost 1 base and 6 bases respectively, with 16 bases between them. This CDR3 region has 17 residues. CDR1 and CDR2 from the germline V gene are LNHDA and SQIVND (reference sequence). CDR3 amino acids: CASSIAPAGIGNSPLHF. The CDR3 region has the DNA TGTGCCAGTAGTATAGCCCCCGCGGGAATCGGTAATTCACCCCTCCACTTT.

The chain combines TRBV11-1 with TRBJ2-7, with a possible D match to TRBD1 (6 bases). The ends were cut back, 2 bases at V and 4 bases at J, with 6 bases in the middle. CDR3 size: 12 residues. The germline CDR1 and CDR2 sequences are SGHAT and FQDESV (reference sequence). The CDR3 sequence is CASSLTGYEQYF. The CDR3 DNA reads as TGTGCCAGCAGCTTAACAGGGTACGAGCAGTACTTC.

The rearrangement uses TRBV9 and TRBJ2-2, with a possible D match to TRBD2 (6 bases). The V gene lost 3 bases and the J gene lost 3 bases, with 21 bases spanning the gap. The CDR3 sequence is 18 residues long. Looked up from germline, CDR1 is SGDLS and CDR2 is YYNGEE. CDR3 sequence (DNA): TGTGCCAGCAGCGCAGGGTACCCTAGCGACTTATACACCGGGGAGCTGTTTTTT. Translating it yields CASSAGYPSDLYTGELFF.

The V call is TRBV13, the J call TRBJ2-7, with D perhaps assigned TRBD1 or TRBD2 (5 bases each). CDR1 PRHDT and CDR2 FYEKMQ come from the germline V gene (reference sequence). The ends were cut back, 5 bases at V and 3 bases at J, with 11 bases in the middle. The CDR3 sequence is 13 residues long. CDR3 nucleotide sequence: TGTGCCAGCAGCACGGGACCCTACTACGAGCAGTACTTC. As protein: CASSTGPYYEQYF.

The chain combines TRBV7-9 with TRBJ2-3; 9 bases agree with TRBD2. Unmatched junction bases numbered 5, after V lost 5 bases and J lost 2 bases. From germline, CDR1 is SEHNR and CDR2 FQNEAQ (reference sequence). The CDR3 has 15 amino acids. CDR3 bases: TGTGCCAGCAGCCTGCGGGGGGGCCCCACAGATACGCAGTATTTT. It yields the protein CASSLRGGPTDTQYF.

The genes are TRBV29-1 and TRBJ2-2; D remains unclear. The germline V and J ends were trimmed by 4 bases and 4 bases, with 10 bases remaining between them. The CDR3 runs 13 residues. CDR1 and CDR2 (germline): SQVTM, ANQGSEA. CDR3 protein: CSVVSALTGELFF. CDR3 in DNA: TGCAGCGTTGTCTCAGCGCTCACCGGGGAGCTGTTTTTT.

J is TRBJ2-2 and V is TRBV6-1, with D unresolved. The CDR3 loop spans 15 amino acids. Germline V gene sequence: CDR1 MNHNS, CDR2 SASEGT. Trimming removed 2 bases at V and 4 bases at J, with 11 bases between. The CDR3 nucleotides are TGTGCCAGCAGTGAACTGCGACCCCCCACCGGGGAGCTGTTTTTT. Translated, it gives CASSELRPPTGELFF.

The CDR3 region has the DNA TGTGCCAGCAGCGGATTGTCCGGGACTAGCGGTCTGGGGCAGTATTTT. Its translation is CASSGLSGTSGLGQYF. The genes are TRBV11-2 and TRBJ2-3; 11 bases are a match to TRBD2. Germline V gives CDR1 SGHAT, CDR2 FQNNGV. This CDR3 has 16 residues. The V and J ends lost 5 bases and 11 bases, in that order; junction bases with no gene match: 15.

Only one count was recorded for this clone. CDR3 sequence (DNA): TGTGCCAGCAGCGAACCTAGCGGGAGAGGGTACACCGGGGAGCTGTTTTTT. As protein: CASSEPSGRGYTGELFF. The J gene is TRBJ2-2, the V gene TRBV9; 10 bases map to TRBD2. The CDR3 contains 17 residues. Unmatched junction bases numbered 8, after V lost 3 bases and J lost 3 bases. CDR1 is SGDLS, CDR2 YYNGEE, per germline.

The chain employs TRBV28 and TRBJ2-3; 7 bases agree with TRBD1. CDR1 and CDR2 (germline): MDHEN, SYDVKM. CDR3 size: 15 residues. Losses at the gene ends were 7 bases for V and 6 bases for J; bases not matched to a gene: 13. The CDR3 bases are TGTGCCAGCATCGATCTTGGACAGGCCCTTGATACGCAGTATTTT. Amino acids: CASIDLGQALDTQYF.